Below, 25 T cell receptor beta chains from the same sample are listed, as sequenced in a study of identical twins. TCRdb re-called the 5' RACE reads through MiXCR, storing one row per CDR3 protein. Of about 520,000 distinct CDR3 sequences listed, 20% to 25% are singletons. This sample was also put to use in a study of T cells expressing NK-cell markers.

Sequenced sample: CD4+ T cells sorted from blood. These receptors all come from a young woman in good health.

The rearrangement uses TRBV12-3 or TRBV12-4 and TRBJ1-4, with D maybe TRBD1 (6 bases). Trimming pared 5 bases from V and 7 bases from J, leaving 14 bases between. This CDR3 contains 14 residues. CDR3 DNA: TGTGCCAGCAGTCAACAGGGAAACGGTGAAAAACTGTTTTTT. Its protein is CASSQQGNGEKLFF.

This sequence joins TRBV12-3 or TRBV12-4 and TRBJ1-2, with 8 bases matching TRBD1. The CDR3 has 13 amino acids. The trim removed 6 bases at V and 9 bases at J, leaving 9 bases unmatched. The DNA for the CDR3 is TGTGCCAGCAGCCCTGACAGGGGAGATCGCTACACCTTC. It encodes CASSPDRGDRYTF.

The rearrangement uses TRBV6-1 and TRBJ1-3; D is unclear. The CDR3 sequence is 14 residues long. Trimming cost V 6 bases and J 4 bases, with 13 bases left between them. The germline CDR1 and CDR2 sequences are MNHNS and SASEGT. The CDR3: CASRPDTVGNTIYF. In nucleotides, the CDR3 is TGTGCCAGCAGACCCGACACTGTGGGAAACACCATATATTTT.

This clonotype was picked up a small number of times. The genes are TRBV7-9 and TRBJ2-5, with TRBD2 identical over 9 bases. Looked up from germline, CDR1 is SEHNR and CDR2 is FQNEAQ (reference sequence). J was trimmed by 5 bases and V by 0 bases; bases with no gene match: 7. This CDR3 is built from 16 residues. Here the CDR3 reads CASSLAQGLAMETQYF. CDR3 DNA sequence: TGTGCCAGCAGCTTAGCGCAAGGACTAGCGATGGAGACCCAGTACTTC. The variable domain in full, with the rest retrieved from reference TRBV7-9 and TRBJ2-5, is DTGVSQNPRHKITKRGQNVTFRCDPISEHNRLYWYRQTLGQGPEFLTYFQNEAQLEKSRLLSDRFSAERPKGSFSTLEIQRTEQGDSAMYLCASSLAQGLAMETQYFGPGTRLLVL.

In its sample, this clonotype was seen a few times. The chain employs TRBV20-1 and TRBJ2-1; 10 positions match TRBD2. Trimming took 2 bases from V and 5 from J; bases not matched to a gene: 3. This CDR3 region has 14 residues. Germline CDR1 and CDR2: DFQATT and SNEGSKA (reference sequence). The CDR3 spells CSARRGTSDNEQFF. The CDR3 coding sequence is TGCAGTGCTAGACGGGGGACTAGCGACAATGAGCAGTTCTTC.

This sequence joins TRBV6-1 and TRBJ1-1; D possibly corresponds to TRBD1 (5 bases). The CDR3 totals 13 residues. V was cut by 10 bases and J by 6 bases, with 18 bases left in between. Germline CDR1 reads MNHNS; CDR2 reads SASEGT. The CDR3 region is CATHGDGGAEAFF. The CDR3, as DNA: TGTGCCACCCATGGGGATGGGGGAGCTGAAGCTTTCTTT.

Concerning this clonotype itself: This may be a read error, as it is one base from a much larger clone. The chain is built from TRBV7-2 and TRBJ2-1; 12 nucleotides match TRBD2. Germline V gene data show CDR1 as SGHTA and CDR2 as FQGNSA. The CDR3 has 15 amino acids. The DNA of the CDR3 is TGTCCCAGCAGCTTGCTAGCGGGGGGGCGCAGTGAGCAGTTCTTC. This translates into CPSSLLAGGRSEQFF.

This clonotype was seen many times. The rearrangement uses TRBV9 and TRBJ1-2; D not resolved. The CDR3 consists of 15 residues. The germline V and J ends were trimmed by 0 bases and 4 bases, with 13 bases remaining between them. CDR1 and CDR2 (germline): SGDLS, YYNGEE. The CDR3 region is CASSVVATGAYGYTF. The CDR3, as DNA: TGTGCCAGCAGCGTAGTTGCCACCGGAGCCTATGGCTACACCTTC.

This clonotype has a count of ten or more. V is TRBV20-1 and J is TRBJ2-1; 7 bases match TRBD1. This CDR3 spans 12 amino acids. Germline V gives CDR1 DFQATT, CDR2 SNEGSKA (reference sequence). For the CDR3, the DNA is TGCAGCAAAAAAGGGACAGCCAATGAGCAGTTCTTC. It is translated as CSKKGTANEQFF.

The chain joins TRBV20-1 to TRBJ2-3; 8 positions match TRBD2. CDR3 length: 14 amino acids. V was clipped by 6 bases and J by 2 bases; unmatched bases: 7. From germline, CDR1 is DFQATT and CDR2 SNEGSKA (reference sequence). DNA for the CDR3: TGCAGTGCCCCTAAACTAGCGGCCACAGATACGCAGTATTTT. Protein sequence: CSAPKLAATDTQYF.

This clonotype showed up many times. The gene calls are TRBV6-5 and TRBJ1-1, with D unresolved. In germline, CDR1 is MNHEY, CDR2 SVGAGI. CDR3 length: 11 amino acids. V lost 6 bases, J lost 1 base, and 3 bases lay in between. CDR3 sequence reads: CASRTNTEAFF. CDR3 coding DNA: TGTGCCAGCAGAACGAACACTGAAGCTTTCTTT.

The chain uses TRBV30 and TRBJ2-1, with 8 bases fitting TRBD1. V lost 5 bases and J lost 4; bases outside the gene matches: 10. The CDR3 has 15 residues. The germline V gene encodes CDR1 GTSNPN and CDR2 SVGIG (reference sequence). CDR3 sequence reads: CAWGDGTGGYNEQFF. The DNA for the CDR3 is TGTGCCTGGGGTGACGGGACAGGTGGTTACAATGAGCAGTTCTTC.

The chain uses TRBV10-3 and TRBJ1-1; D is undetermined. The CDR3 covers 14 residues. Germline V lookup: CDR1 ENHRY, CDR2 SYGVKD. V lost 7 bases and J 4 bases, leaving 16 bases between the germline ends. The CDR3 region is CAITFGRSGTEAFF. The CDR3 DNA is TGTGCCATCACGTTCGGCAGGTCGGGCACTGAAGCTTTCTTT.

The V and J genes are TRBV12-3 or TRBV12-4 and TRBJ2-7, with 9 bases fitting TRBD1. The CDR3 sequence is 14 residues long. V lost 5 bases, J lost 3 bases, and 5 bases stayed unmatched. The CDR3 DNA sequence: TGTGCCAGCAGTGACAGGGGGAGGATCTACGAGCAGTACTTC. Translation: CASSDRGRIYEQYF.

The chain uses TRBV5-1 and TRBJ2-7; 7 bases line up with TRBD1. The CDR3 consists of 14 residues. With 4 bases clipped from V and 3 bases from J, the junction kept 7 bases outside the gene matches. CDR1 and CDR2 from the germline V gene are SGHRS and YFSETQ. CDR3 in DNA: TGCGCCAGCAGCCTAACAGGGGTGGACTACGAGCAGTACTTC. Its protein is CASSLTGVDYEQYF.

This clonotype was observed a handful of times. Here the CDR3 DNA reads TGCGCCAGCAGCCTAGGGACTAGCGGGAGTGTATTTGCAGATACGCAGTATTTT. This gives the protein CASSLGTSGSVFADTQYF. This chain joins TRBV5-1 and TRBJ2-3, with 14 bases that match TRBD2. CDR3 length: 18 residues. The germline V gene has CDR1 SGHRS and CDR2 YFSETQ. V lost 4 bases and J lost 4; bases outside the gene matches: 11.

This clonotype has only a few counts. The chain joins TRBV6-5 to TRBJ1-2; D is unresolved. The ends were cut back, 2 bases at V and 7 bases at J, with 23 bases in the middle. CDR3 length: 17 residues. The germline CDR1 and CDR2 sequences are MNHEY and SVGAGI. CDR3 sequence (DNA): TGTGCCAGCAGTTACCGTAGATACTCCCCCGGATCTACTGGCTACACCTTC. It specifies CASSYRRYSPGSTGYTF.

J is TRBJ2-3 and V is TRBV20-1; TRBD2 agrees at 8 bases. This CDR3 is 16 amino acids long. CDR1 DFQATT and CDR2 SNEGSKA come from the germline V gene (reference sequence). V was clipped by 0 bases and J by 2 bases; unmatched bases: 7. CDR3 region: CSARDSERGYTDTQYF. CDR3 DNA sequence: TGCAGTGCTAGAGATTCTGAGCGGGGGTACACAGATACGCAGTATTTT.

This clonotype was detected only a few times. This chain joins TRBV7-8 and TRBJ2-2, with D maybe TRBD2 (6 bases). Trimming shortened V by 5 bases and J by 5 bases, and 15 bases separated the two germline ends. CDR1 SGHVS and CDR2 FQNEAQ come from the germline V gene. The CDR3 has 15 amino acids. This CDR3 reads CASSVGRGPTGELFF. Written as DNA, the CDR3 is TGTGCCAGCAGCGTCGGGAGAGGGCCTACCGGGGAGCTGTTTTTT.

This clonotype appeared a few times. The rearrangement joins TRBV5-1 to TRBJ2-1; D is uncertain. Trimming stripped 0 bases from V and 1 base from J, with 8 bases between. CDR1 is SGHRS, CDR2 YFSETQ, per germline. The CDR3 runs to 15 residues. The CDR3 DNA sequence: TGCGCCAGCAGCTTGGCCTCTGGGTCCTACAATGAGCAGTTCTTC. Encoded protein: CASSLASGSYNEQFF. Looking up the rest from reference TRBV5-1 and TRBJ2-1 gives the full variable domain: KAGVTQTPRYLIKTRGQQVTLSCSPISGHRSVSWYQQTPGQGLQFLFEYFSETQRNKGNFPGRFSGRQFSNSRSEMNVSTLELGDSALYLCASSLASGSYNEQFFGPGTRLTVL.

V usage is TRBV5-1 and J usage is TRBJ1-1; 11 bases match TRBD1. The CDR3 loop spans 16 amino acids. With 4 bases clipped from V and 1 base from J, the junction kept 6 bases outside the gene matches. CDR1 SGHRS and CDR2 YFSETQ come from the germline V gene. The CDR3 bases are TGCGCCAGCAGCGGAGGACAGGGGGCCGGGAACACTGAAGCTTTCTTT. Protein: CASSGGQGAGNTEAFF.

On this clonotype: One junction end disagrees with the germline gene, perhaps due to a read error. This chain joins TRBV6-5 and TRBJ1-2; 8 positions match TRBD1. Germline V CDR1 and CDR2: MNHEY, SVGAGI. CDR3 length: 15 residues. CDR3 residues: CASSYRRTGSYVYTF. In DNA, the CDR3 is TGTGCCAGCAGTTACAGAAGGACAGGGAGTTATGTCTACACCTTC.

V is TRBV6-1 and J is TRBJ2-1; 7 bases are shared with TRBD1. J was trimmed by 8 bases and V by 4 bases; bases with no gene match: 11. The CDR3 loop spans 15 amino acids. Per germline, CDR1 MNHNS and CDR2 SASEGT. CDR3 protein: CASSALTGAVDEQFF. The CDR3, as DNA: TGTGCCAGCAGTGCACTTACAGGGGCGGTGGATGAGCAGTTCTTC.

In this sample, this clonotype turned up a few times. This chain uses TRBV7-2 with TRBJ1-1; possibly TRBD1 for D (5 bases). CDR3 length equals 13 residues. V dropped 3 bases and J dropped 4 bases, with 9 bases sitting between them. Germline CDR1 SGHTA, CDR2 FQGNSA. The CDR3 spells CASSFRAITEAFF. In DNA form, the CDR3 reads TGTGCCAGCAGCTTCAGGGCCATCACTGAAGCTTTCTTT.

The genes are TRBV2 and TRBJ2-4; D may match TRBD1 or TRBD2 (5 bases each). The CDR3 extends over 13 amino acids. Germline values: CDR1 SNHLY, CDR2 FYNNEI. Trimming stripped 4 bases from V and 9 bases from J, with 13 bases between. The CDR3 nucleotides read TGTGCCAGCAGTGCTGGGGCTGGAGGCATTCAGTACTTC. It yields the protein CASSAGAGGIQYF.